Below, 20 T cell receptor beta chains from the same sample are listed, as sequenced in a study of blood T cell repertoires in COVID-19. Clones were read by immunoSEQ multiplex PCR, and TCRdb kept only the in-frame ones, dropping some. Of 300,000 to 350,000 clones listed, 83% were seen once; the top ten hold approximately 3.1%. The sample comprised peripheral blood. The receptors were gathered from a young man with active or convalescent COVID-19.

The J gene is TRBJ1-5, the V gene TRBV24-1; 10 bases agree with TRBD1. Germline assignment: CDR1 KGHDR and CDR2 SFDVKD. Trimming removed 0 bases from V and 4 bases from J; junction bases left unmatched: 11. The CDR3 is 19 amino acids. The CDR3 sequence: CATSDLLGGGTGENQPQHF. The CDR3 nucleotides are TGTGCCACCAGTGATTTGCTTGGCGGCGGGACAGGGGAGAATCAGCCCCAGCATTTT.

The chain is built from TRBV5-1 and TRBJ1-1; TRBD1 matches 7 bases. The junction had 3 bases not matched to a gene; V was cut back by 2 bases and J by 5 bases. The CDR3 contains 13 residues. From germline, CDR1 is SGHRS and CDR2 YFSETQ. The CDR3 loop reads CASSFTGETEAFF. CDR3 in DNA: TGCGCCAGCAGCTTTACAGGGGAGACTGAAGCTTTCTTT.

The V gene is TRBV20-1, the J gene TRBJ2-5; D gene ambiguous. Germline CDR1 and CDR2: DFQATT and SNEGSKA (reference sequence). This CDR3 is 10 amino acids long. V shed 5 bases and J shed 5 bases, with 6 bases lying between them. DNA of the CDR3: TGCAGTGCTCTTGTTGAGACCCAGTACTTC. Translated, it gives CSALVETQYF.

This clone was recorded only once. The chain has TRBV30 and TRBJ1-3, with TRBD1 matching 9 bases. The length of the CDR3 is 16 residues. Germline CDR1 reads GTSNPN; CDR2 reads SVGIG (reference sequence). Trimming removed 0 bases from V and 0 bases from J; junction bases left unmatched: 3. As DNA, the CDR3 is TGTGCCTGGAGTGTACGGACAGGGGCCTCTGGAAACACCATATATTTT. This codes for CAWSVRTGASGNTIYF.

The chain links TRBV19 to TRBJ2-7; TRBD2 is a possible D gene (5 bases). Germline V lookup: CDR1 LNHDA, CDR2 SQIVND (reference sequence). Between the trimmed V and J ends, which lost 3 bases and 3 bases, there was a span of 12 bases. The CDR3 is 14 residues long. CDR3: CASSISASIYEQYF. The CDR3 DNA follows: TGTGCCAGTAGTATTTCGGCTAGCATCTACGAGCAGTACTTC. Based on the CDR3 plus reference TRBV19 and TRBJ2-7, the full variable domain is DGGITQSPKYLFRKEGQNVTLSCEQNLNHDAMYWYRQDPGQGLRLIYYSQIVNDFQKGDIAEGYSVSREKKESFPLTVTSAQKNPTAFYLCASSISASIYEQYFGPGTRLTVT.

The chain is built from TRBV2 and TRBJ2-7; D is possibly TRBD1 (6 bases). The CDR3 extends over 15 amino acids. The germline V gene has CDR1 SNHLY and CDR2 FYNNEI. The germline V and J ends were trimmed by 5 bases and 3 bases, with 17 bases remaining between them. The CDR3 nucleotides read TGTGCCAGCAGTTCACATGGACAGAGCCTCTACGAGCAGTACTTC. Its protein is CASSSHGQSLYEQYF.

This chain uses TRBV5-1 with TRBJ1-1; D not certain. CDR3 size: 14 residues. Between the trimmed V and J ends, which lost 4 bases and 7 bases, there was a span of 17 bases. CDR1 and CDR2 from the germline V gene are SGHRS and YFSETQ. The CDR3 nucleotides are TGCGCCAGCAGCCAAGGCGGGCCCGAGGATGAAGCTTTCTTT. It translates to CASSQGGPEDEAFF.

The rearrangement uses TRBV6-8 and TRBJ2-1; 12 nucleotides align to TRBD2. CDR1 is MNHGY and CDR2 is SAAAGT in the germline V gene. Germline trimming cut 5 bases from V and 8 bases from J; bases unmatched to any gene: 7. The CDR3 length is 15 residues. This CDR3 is CASSESSGRVDEQFF. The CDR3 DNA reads TGTGCCAGCAGTGAATCTAGCGGGAGGGTTGATGAGCAGTTCTTC.

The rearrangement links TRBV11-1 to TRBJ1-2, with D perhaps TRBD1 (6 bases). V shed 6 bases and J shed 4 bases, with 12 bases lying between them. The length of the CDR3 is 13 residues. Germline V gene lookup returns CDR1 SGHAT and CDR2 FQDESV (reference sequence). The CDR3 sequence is CASSSDRFYGYTF. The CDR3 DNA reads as TGTGCCAGCAGTTCCGACAGGTTCTATGGCTACACCTTC.

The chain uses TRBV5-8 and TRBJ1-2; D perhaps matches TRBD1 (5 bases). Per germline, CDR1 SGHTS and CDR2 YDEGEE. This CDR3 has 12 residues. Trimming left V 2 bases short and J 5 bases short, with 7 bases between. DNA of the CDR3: TGTGCCAGCAGCTTTCGACAGTATGGCTACACCTTC. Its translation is CASSFRQYGYTF. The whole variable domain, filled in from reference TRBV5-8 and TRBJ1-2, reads EAGVTQSPTHLIKTRGQQATLRCSPISGHTSVYWYQQALGLGLQFLLWYDEGEERNRGNFPPRFSGRQFPNYSSELNVNALELEDSALYLCASSFRQYGYTFGSGTRLTVV.

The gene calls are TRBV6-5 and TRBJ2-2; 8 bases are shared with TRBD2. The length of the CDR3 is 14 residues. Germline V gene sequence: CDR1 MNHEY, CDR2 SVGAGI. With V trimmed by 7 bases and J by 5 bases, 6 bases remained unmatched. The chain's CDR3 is CASIQRELTGELFF. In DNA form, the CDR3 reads TGTGCCAGCATACAGCGGGAGCTTACCGGGGAGCTGTTTTTT.

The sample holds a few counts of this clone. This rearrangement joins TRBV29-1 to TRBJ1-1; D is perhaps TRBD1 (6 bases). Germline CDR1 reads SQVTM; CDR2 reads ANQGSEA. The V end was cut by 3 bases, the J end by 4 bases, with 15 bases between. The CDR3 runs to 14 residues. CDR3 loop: CSVDRGDGGTEAFF. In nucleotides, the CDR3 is TGCAGCGTTGACAGGGGCGATGGGGGCACTGAAGCTTTCTTT. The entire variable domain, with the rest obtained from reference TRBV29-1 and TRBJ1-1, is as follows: SAVISQKPSRDICQRGTSLTIQCQVDSQVTMMFWYRQQPGQSLTLIATANQGSEATYESGFVIDKFPISRPNLTFSTLTVSNMSPEDSSIYLCSVDRGDGGTEAFFGQGTRLTVV.

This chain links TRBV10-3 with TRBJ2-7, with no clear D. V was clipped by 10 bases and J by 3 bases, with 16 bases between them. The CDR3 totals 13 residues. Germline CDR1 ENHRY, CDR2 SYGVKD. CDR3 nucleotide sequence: TGTGCCACCCGCCAAGACATGGACTACGAGCAGTACTTC. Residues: CATRQDMDYEQYF.

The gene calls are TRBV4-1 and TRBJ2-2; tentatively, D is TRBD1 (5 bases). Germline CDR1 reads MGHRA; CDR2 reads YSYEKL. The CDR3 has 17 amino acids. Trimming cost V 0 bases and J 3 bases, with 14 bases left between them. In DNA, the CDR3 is TGCGCCAGCAGCCAAGATCGAGGCAGGGCGGACACCGGGGAGCTGTTTTTT. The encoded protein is CASSQDRGRADTGELFF.

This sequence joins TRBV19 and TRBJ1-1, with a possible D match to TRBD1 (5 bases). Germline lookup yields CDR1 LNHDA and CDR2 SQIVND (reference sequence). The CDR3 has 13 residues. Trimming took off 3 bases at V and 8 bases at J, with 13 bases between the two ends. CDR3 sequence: CASSMEQGREAFF. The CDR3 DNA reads TGTGCCAGTAGTATGGAGCAGGGCAGGGAAGCTTTCTTT.

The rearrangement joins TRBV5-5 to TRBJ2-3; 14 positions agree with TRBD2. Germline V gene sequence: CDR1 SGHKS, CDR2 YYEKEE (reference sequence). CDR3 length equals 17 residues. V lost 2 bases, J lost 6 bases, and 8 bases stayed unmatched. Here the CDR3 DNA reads TGTGCCAGCAGCTTTTTGACTAGCGGGGGGGCGGACGATACGCAGTATTTT. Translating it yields CASSFLTSGGADDTQYF.

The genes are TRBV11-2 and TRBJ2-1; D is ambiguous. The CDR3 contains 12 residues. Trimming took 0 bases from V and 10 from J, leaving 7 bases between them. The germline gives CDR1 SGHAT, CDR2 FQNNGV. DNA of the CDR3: TGTGCCAGCAGCTTAGAGGGCAACGAGCAGTTCTTC. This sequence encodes CASSLEGNEQFF. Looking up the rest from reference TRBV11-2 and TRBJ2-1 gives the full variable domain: EAGVAQSPRYKIIEKRQSVAFWCNPISGHATLYWYQQILGQGPKLLIQFQNNGVVDDSQLPKDRFSAERLKGVDSTLKIQPAKLEDSAVYLCASSLEGNEQFFGPGTRLTVL.

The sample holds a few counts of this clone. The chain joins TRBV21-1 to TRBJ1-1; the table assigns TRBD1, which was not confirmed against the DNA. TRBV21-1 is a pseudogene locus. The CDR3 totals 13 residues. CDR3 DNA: TGTGCCAGCAGCAAGACAGGGGACACTGAAGCTTTCTTT. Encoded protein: CASSKTGDTEAFF.

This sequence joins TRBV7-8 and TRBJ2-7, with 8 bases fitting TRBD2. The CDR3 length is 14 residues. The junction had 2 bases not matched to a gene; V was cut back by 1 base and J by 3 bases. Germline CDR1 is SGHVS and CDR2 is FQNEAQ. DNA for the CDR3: TGTGCCAGCAGCTTAGAGCGGGGGAGCTACGAGCAGTACTTC. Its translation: CASSLERGSYEQYF.

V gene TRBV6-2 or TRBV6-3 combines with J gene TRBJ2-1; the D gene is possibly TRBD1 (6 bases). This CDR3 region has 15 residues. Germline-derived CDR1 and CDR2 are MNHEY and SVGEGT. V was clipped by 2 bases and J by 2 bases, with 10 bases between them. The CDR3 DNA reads TGTGCCAGCAGTTACCAAGGGGGTCCCTACAATGAGCAGTTCTTC. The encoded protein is CASSYQGGPYNEQFF.